This T cell receptor (beta chain) was identified in a study of T-cell reconstitution after alpha-beta-depleted transplantation in children. Germline CDR1 GTSNPN, CDR2 SVGIG (reference sequence). J was trimmed by 4 bases and V by 3 bases; bases with no gene match: 10. The CDR3 consists of 15 residues. At least ten counts were recorded for this clonotype. Unique molecular identifiers featured in how the TCRbeta library was prepared. MiXCR, applied by TCRdb to the PCR reads, yields one record per CDR3 protein. The data hold around 240,000 distinct CDR3 sequences, with 9% to 10% observed a single time. This clonotype was sampled from a human donor who donated a stem cell graft to a child with SCID. Here the sequenced sample was PBMCs from the stem cell graft donor, taken from the stem cell graft. The chain carries TRBV30 and TRBJ2-7, with 9 nucleotides matching TRBD1. CDR3 nucleotide sequence: TGTGCCTGGAGGACCCTCGGGACAGGGCCTTACGAGCAGTACTTC. It codes for CAWRTLGTGPYEQYF.